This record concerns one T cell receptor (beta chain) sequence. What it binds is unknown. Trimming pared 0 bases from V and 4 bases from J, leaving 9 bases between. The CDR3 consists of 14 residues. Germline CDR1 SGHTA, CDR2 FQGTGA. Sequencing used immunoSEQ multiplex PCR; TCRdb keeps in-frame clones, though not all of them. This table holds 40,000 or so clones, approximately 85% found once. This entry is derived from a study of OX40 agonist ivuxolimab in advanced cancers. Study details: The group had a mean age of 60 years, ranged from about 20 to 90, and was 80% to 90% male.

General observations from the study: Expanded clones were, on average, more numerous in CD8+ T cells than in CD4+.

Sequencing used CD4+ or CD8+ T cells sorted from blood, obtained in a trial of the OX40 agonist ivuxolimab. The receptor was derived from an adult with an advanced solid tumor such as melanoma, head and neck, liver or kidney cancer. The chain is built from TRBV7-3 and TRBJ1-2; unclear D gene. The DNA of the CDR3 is TGTGCCAGCAGCTTAACCCCGGACGGCTATGGCTACACCTTC. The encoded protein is CASSLTPDGYGYTF.